The 18 T cell receptor beta chains reported below all come from one sample, sequenced in a study of cytomegalovirus exposure and HLA in healthy donors. PCR involved 60 Vbeta and 13 Jbeta primers. The method was immunoSEQ multiplex PCR; TCRdb's version includes in-frame clones alone and lacks a portion of them. The repertoire holds about 52,000 clones, with around 70% as singletons. Sequencing was performed on PBMCs. The receptor source for this set is a man younger than 35 in good health and CMV-seronegative.

In this sample, this clone turned up a few times. The J gene is TRBJ1-1, the V gene TRBV4-2; D is perhaps TRBD1 (5 bases). CDR3 length equals 14 residues. Between the trimmed V and J ends, which lost 8 bases and 6 bases, there was a span of 19 bases. CDR1 and CDR2 from the germline V gene are LGHNA and YNFKEQ. The CDR3 spells CASSYGGVGAEAFF. The DNA of the CDR3 is TGTGCCAGCTCTTATGGGGGGGTAGGCGCTGAAGCTTTCTTT.

The J gene is TRBJ2-7, the V gene TRBV4-2, with D perhaps matching TRBD1 (5 bases). Trimming pared 4 bases from V and 4 bases from J, leaving 5 bases between. Germline lookup yields CDR1 LGHNA and CDR2 YNFKEQ. The CDR3 runs to 11 residues. Here the CDR3 DNA reads TGTGCCAGCAGCCCAGGGTACGAGCAGTACTTC. Amino acids: CASSPGYEQYF.

This clone showed up just a few times. The chain is built from TRBV5-6 and TRBJ1-4, with 11 bases lining up with TRBD1. J was trimmed by 7 bases and V by 5 bases; bases with no gene match: 4. CDR1 SGHDT and CDR2 YYEEEE come from the germline V gene. The CDR3 runs to 14 residues. The CDR3, as DNA: TGTGCCAGCAGTCAGGACAGGGGGCCTGAAAAACTGTTTTTT. This translates into CASSQDRGPEKLFF. Complete variable domain (other parts from reference TRBV5-6 and TRBJ1-4): DAGVTQSPTHLIKTRGQQVTLRCSPKSGHDTVSWYQQALGQGPQFIFQYYEEEERQRGNFPDRFSGHQFPNYSSELNVNALLLGDSALYLCASSQDRGPEKLFFGSGTQLSVL.

This clone was observed a few times. This chain links TRBV7-8 with TRBJ2-7; no reliable D call. The V gene's germline CDR1 is SGHVS and CDR2 FQNEAQ. Trimming removed 5 bases from V and 1 base from J, with 9 bases in between. The CDR3 has 13 amino acids. The CDR3 bases are TGTGCCAGCAGCCCGCGATTATCCTACGAGCAGTACTTC. Its protein is CASSPRLSYEQYF.

The V and J genes are TRBV6-6 and TRBJ2-5; 8 nucleotides align to TRBD1. Unmatched junction bases numbered 5, after V lost 4 bases and J lost 1 base. CDR3 length: 15 residues. Germline CDR1 MNHNY, CDR2 SVGAGI (reference sequence). CDR3 residues: CASSSPGTGQETQYF. CDR3 nucleotides: TGTGCCAGCAGTTCGCCCGGGACAGGCCAAGAGACCCAGTACTTC.

This rearrangement joins TRBV29-1 to TRBJ2-7, with 16 bases aligning to TRBD2. CDR3 length: 15 residues. CDR1 is SQVTM, CDR2 ANQGSEA, per germline. Unmatched junction bases numbered 8, after V lost 6 bases and J lost 6 bases. In DNA form, the CDR3 reads TGCAGCGTGGGACTAGCGGGAGGGCCGTGGGGCGAGCAGTACTTC. Protein sequence: CSVGLAGGPWGEQYF.

This clone has only a few counts. The CDR3 reads CASSLDQSAASFRYF. CDR3 nucleotides: TGTGCCAGCAGCTTAGATCAGTCGGCGGCCTCCTTCAGGTACTTC. The chain links TRBV11-2 to TRBJ2-7; D uncertain. Deletions cut 0 bases from V and 12 bases from J, with 21 bases between. Germline-derived CDR1 and CDR2 are SGHAT and FQNNGV. The CDR3 consists of 15 residues.

This clone was detected only a few times. The CDR3 loop is CASSLSNRAYEQYF. The CDR3 DNA follows: TGTGCCAGCAGCTTAAGCAACAGGGCCTACGAGCAGTACTTC. This sequence joins TRBV7-2 and TRBJ2-7, with D possibly being TRBD1 (6 bases). This CDR3 comprises 14 residues. Trimming shortened V by 2 bases and J by 2 bases, and 10 bases separated the two germline ends. Germline-derived CDR1 and CDR2 are SGHTA and FQGNSA. The full variable domain, completed using reference TRBV7-2 and TRBJ2-7, is GAGVSQSPSNKVTEKGKDVELRCDPISGHTALYWYRQSLGQGLEFLIYFQGNSAPDKSGLPSDRFSAERTGGSVSTLTIQRTQQEDSAVYLCASSLSNRAYEQYFGPGTRLTVT.

This rearrangement joins TRBV6-5 to TRBJ2-3; TRBD2 matches 8 bases. The V gene's germline CDR1 is MNHEY and CDR2 SVGAGI. V was clipped by 8 bases and J by 6 bases; unmatched bases: 7. The CDR3 consists of 13 residues. The CDR3 reads CASGLGGRDTQYF. The CDR3, as DNA: TGTGCCAGCGGACTCGGCGGGAGGGATACGCAGTATTTT.

V gene TRBV7-2 combines with J gene TRBJ1-3; tentatively, D is TRBD1 (5 bases). There are 14 residues in the CDR3. The V end lost 3 bases, the J end lost 4 bases, and 10 bases lay between the germline ends. Germline CDR1 reads SGHTA; CDR2 reads FQGNSA. CDR3 nucleotides: TGTGCCAGCAGCTTTGTCGACAGCGGAAACACCATATATTTT. Protein product: CASSFVDSGNTIYF.

Only a few counts were recorded for this clone. The rearrangement uses TRBV29-1 and TRBJ1-1, with D unclear. The germline V and J ends were trimmed by 6 bases and 8 bases, with 13 bases remaining between them. The V gene's germline CDR1 is SQVTM and CDR2 ANQGSEA. This CDR3 is built from 11 residues. CDR3 amino acids: CSVSGAREAFF. The CDR3 DNA reads TGCAGCGTCTCCGGAGCCCGGGAAGCTTTCTTT.

This clone has a single count. The V gene is TRBV28, the J gene TRBJ2-6, with D unclear. The CDR3 sequence is 16 residues long. Trimming shortened V by 6 bases and J by 0 bases, and 12 bases separated the two germline ends. Germline V gene lookup returns CDR1 MDHEN and CDR2 SYDVKM. In DNA, the CDR3 is TGTGCCAGCAGACCAGGCCTTACCTCTGGGGCCAACGTCCTGACTTTC. Protein product: CASRPGLTSGANVLTF. The full variable domain, in which reference TRBV28 and TRBJ2-6 provide the parts outside the CDR3, is DVKVTQSSRYLVKRTGEKVFLECVQDMDHENMFWYRQDPGLGLRLIYFSYDVKMKEKGDIPEGYSVSREKKERFSLILESASTNQTSMYLCASRPGLTSGANVLTFGAGSRLTVL.

This clone was observed once. The J gene is TRBJ1-4, the V gene TRBV4-2, with D possibly being TRBD1 (5 bases). The CDR3 runs to 13 residues. The V and J ends lost 0 bases and 7 bases respectively, with 6 bases between them. The germline gives CDR1 LGHNA, CDR2 YNFKEQ. The CDR3 coding sequence is TGTGCCAGCAGCCAAGACAGGGCTGAAAAACTGTTTTTT. Amino acids: CASSQDRAEKLFF.

This rearrangement joins TRBV6-5 to TRBJ1-2, with D unresolved. Trimming removed 2 bases at V and 7 bases at J, with 14 bases between. The V gene's germline CDR1 is MNHEY and CDR2 SVGAGI. This CDR3 region has 14 residues. CDR3: CASSYRGRMLGYTF. CDR3 nucleotides: TGTGCCAGCAGTTACCGGGGAAGGATGCTTGGCTACACCTTC.

Details on this clone: The identical CDR3 is also encoded by other nucleotide sequences in the sample. This rearrangement joins TRBV7-8 to TRBJ2-5; 8 nucleotides align to TRBD1. Germline V CDR1 and CDR2: SGHVS, FQNEAQ. V lost 5 bases and J lost 7; bases outside the gene matches: 12. CDR3 length: 15 amino acids. The CDR3 DNA follows: TGTGCCAGCAGCACCAGACAGGGGATGCATGGGACCCAGTACTTC. It yields the protein CASSTRQGMHGTQYF.

This rearrangement joins TRBV11-3 to TRBJ2-7; TRBD2 aligns across 13 bases. This CDR3 region has 15 residues. The ends lost 4 bases at V and 4 bases at J; junction bases unmatched: 4. Germline assignment: CDR1 SGHNT and CDR2 YENEEA. CDR3 protein: CASSYTSGRGYEQYF. CDR3 coding DNA: TGTGCCAGCAGCTACACTAGCGGGAGGGGGTACGAGCAGTACTTC.

The chain employs TRBV11-2 and TRBJ2-4; a possible D gene is TRBD1 (5 bases). Germline CDR1 is SGHAT and CDR2 is FQNNGV. The CDR3 runs 15 residues. The V end lost 4 bases, the J end lost 0 bases, and 10 bases lay between the germline ends. The CDR3: CASSSRQLAKNIQYF. CDR3 bases: TGTGCCAGCAGCTCTCGACAGTTAGCCAAAAACATTCAGTACTTC.

The chain joins TRBV12-5 to TRBJ2-1; 13 bases are a match to TRBD2. With 0 bases clipped from V and 1 base from J, the junction kept 12 bases outside the gene matches. This CDR3 is built from 21 residues. CDR1 and CDR2 (germline): LGHNT, FRNRAP. DNA of the CDR3: TGTGCTAGTGGTTTGGTTCTTACCGGGACTAGCGGGATGGGATCCTACAATGAGCAGTTCTTC. Protein product: CASGLVLTGTSGMGSYNEQFF.